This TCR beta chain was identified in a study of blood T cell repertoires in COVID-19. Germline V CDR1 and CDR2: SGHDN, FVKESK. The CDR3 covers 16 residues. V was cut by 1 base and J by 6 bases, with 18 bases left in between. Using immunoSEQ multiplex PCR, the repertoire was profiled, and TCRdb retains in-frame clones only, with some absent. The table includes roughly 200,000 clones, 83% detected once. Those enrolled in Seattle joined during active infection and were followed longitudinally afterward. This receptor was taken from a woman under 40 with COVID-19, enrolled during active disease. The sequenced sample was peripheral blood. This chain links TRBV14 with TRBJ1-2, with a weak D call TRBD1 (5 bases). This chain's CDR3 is CASSQVNKLMTDGYTF. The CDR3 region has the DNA TGTGCCAGCAGCCAAGTAAATAAACTTATGACAGATGGCTACACCTTC.